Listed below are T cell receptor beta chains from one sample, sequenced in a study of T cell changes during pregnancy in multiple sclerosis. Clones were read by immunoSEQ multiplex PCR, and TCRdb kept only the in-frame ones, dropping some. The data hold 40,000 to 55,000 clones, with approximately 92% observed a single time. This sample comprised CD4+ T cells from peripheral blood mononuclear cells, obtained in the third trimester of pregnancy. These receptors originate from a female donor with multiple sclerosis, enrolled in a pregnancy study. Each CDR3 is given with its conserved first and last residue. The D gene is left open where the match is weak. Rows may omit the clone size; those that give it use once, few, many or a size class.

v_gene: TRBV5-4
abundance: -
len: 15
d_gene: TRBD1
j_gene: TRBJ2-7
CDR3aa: CASSRRGQVSYEQYF
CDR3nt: TGTGCCAGCAGCCGCCGGGGACAGGTCTCCTACGAGCAGTACTTC

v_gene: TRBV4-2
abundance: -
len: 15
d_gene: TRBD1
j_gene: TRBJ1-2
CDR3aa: CASSQGGQENYGYTF
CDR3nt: TGTGCCAGCAGCCAAGGCGGACAGGAAAACTATGGCTACACCTTC

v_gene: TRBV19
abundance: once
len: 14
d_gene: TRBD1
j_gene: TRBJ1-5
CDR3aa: CASSADRANQPQHF
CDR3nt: TGTGCCAGTAGTGCGGACAGGGCCAATCAGCCCCAGCATTTT

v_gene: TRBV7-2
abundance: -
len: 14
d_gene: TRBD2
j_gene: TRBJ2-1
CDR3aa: CASSLKGLVNEQFF
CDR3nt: TGTGCCAGCAGCTTAAAGGGACTAGTAAATGAGCAGTTCTTC

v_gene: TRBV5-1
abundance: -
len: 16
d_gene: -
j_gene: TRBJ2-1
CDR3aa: CASQGGRQLSYNEQFF
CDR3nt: TGCGCCAGCCAGGGCGGTCGGCAACTCTCCTACAATGAGCAGTTCTTC

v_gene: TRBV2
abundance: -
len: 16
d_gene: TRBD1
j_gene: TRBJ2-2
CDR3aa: CASTPPRQGASGELFF
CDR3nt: TGTGCCAGCACTCCCCCGAGACAGGGGGCTTCCGGGGAGCTGTTTTTT

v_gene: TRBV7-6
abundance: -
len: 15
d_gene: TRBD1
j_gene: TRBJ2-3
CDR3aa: CASSLGQASTDTQYF
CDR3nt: TGTGCCAGCAGCCTGGGACAGGCGAGCACAGATACGCAGTATTTT

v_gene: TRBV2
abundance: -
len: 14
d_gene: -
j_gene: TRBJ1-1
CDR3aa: CASSEGGQNTEAFF
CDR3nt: TGTGCCAGCAGTGAAGGGGGACAGAACACTGAAGCTTTCTTT

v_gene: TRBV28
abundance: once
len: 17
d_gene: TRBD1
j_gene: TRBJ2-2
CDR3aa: CASQPIGTGGHTGELFF
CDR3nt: TGTGCCAGCCAACCAATTGGGACAGGGGGTCACACCGGGGAGCTGTTTTTT

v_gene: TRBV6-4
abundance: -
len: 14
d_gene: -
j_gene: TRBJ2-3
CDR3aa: CASSRGTATDTQYF
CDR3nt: TGTGCCAGCAGTAGGGGGACGGCGACAGATACGCAGTATTTT

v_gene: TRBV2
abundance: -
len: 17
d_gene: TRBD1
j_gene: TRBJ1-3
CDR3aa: CASSGTGGPFSGNTIYF
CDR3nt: TGTGCCAGCAGTGGGACAGGGGGCCCATTTTCTGGAAACACCATATATTTT

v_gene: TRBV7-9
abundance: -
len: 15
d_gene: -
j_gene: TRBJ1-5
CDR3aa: CASSTEPYSNQPQHF
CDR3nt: TGTGCCAGCAGTACAGAACCTTATAGCAATCAGCCCCAGCATTTT

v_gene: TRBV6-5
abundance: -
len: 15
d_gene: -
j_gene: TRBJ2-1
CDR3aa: CASSRTEGVYNEQFF
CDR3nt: TGTGCCAGCAGCCGGACAGAGGGGGTCTACAATGAGCAGTTCTTC

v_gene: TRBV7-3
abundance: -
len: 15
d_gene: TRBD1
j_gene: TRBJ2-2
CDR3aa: CASSPNRGNGGELFF
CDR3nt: TGTGCCAGCAGCCCGAACAGGGGTAACGGCGGGGAGCTGTTTTTT

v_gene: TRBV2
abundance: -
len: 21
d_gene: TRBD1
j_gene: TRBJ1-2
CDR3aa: CASSETARGDRNFNTTYGYTF
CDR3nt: TGTGCCAGCAGTGAAACCGCGCGCGGGGACAGAAACTTCAATACCACTTATGGCTACACCTTC